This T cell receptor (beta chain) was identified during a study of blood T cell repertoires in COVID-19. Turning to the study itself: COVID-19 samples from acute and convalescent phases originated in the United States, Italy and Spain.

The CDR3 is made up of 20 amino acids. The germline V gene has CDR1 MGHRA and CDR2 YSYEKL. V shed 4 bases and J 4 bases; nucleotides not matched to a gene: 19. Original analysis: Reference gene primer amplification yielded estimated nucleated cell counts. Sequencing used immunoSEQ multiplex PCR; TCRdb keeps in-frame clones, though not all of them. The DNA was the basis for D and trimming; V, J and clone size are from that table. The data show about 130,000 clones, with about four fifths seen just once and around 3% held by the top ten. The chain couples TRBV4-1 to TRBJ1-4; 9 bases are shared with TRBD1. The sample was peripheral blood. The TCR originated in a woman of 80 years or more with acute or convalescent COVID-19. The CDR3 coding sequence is TGCGCCAGCAGCCCAGATCCTTCTGAGTGGACAGGGGAACTTAATGAAAAACTGTTTTTT. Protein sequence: CASSPDPSEWTGELNEKLFF.